One sample yielded the 10 T cell receptor beta chains listed below, sequenced in a study of shared clonotypes between healthy human individuals. Profiling relied on immunoSEQ multiplex PCR, and the TCRdb table lists in-frame clones only, not all of them. The repertoire holds some 500,000 clones, 60% to 80% seen once, with about 12% in the top ten. The sample comprised PBMCs. The receptors originated from a woman in her thirties or forties in good health. Some clones in this sample may be carry-over from other donors' samples.

This chain uses TRBV27 with TRBJ1-2; 8 positions agree with TRBD1. The CDR3 sequence is 14 residues long. J lost 5 bases, V lost 4 bases, and 6 bases had no gene match. The germline gives CDR1 MNHEY, CDR2 SMNVEV (reference sequence). CDR3 in amino acids: CASSSGTGDYGYTF. The CDR3 DNA follows: TGTGCCAGCAGTTCCGGGACAGGCGATTATGGCTACACCTTC.

The rearrangement links TRBV27 to TRBJ2-1, with 11 bases identical to TRBD2. Germline CDR1 reads MNHEY; CDR2 reads SMNVEV (reference sequence). The CDR3 sequence is 16 residues long. J gave up 3 bases and V 8 bases, and 9 bases lay outside the gene matches. The CDR3 protein is CASRALGTSGYNEQFF. CDR3 in DNA: TGTGCCAGCCGGGCACTGGGGACTAGCGGCTACAATGAGCAGTTCTTC.

In regard to this clone: A read error is likely here: a far larger clone is one base away. The genes are TRBV4-2 and TRBJ2-5, with D hard to call. CDR1 is LGHNA and CDR2 is YNFKEQ in the germline V gene. The V end lost 0 bases, the J end lost 4 bases, and 12 bases lay between the germline ends. The CDR3 consists of 15 residues. CDR3 coding DNA: TGTGCCAGCAGCCAAGATTATATGTACCGAGAGACCCAGTACTTC. Encoded protein: CASSQDYMYRETQYF.

This clone showed up many times. The chain carries TRBV7-2 and TRBJ1-5; D not certain. This CDR3 region has 15 residues. Germline V lookup: CDR1 SGHTA, CDR2 FQGNSA. With 3 bases removed from V and 3 bases from J, the gap between germline ends came to 12 bases. The CDR3 DNA sequence: TGTGCCAGCAGCTTGGGCCGGGCGTACAATCAGCCCCAGCATTTT. Its translation is CASSLGRAYNQPQHF.

V gene TRBV11-3 combines with J gene TRBJ2-1, with 12 bases aligning to TRBD2. Germline CDR1 reads SGHNT; CDR2 reads YENEEA. The ends lost 3 bases at V and 13 bases at J; junction bases unmatched: 10. This CDR3 has 15 amino acids. CDR3 amino acids: CASSFGASGRARQFF. CDR3 nucleotide sequence: TGTGCCAGCAGCTTCGGGGCTAGCGGGAGGGCTCGTCAGTTCTTC. The full variable domain, in which reference TRBV11-3 and TRBJ2-1 provide the parts outside the CDR3, is EAGVVQSPRYKIIEKKQPVAFWCNPISGHNTLYWYLQNLGQGPELLIRYENEEAVDDSQLPKDRFSAERLKGVDSTLKIQPAELGDSAVYLCASSFGASGRARQFFGPGTRLTVL.

As concerns this clone: A far larger clone is only one base removed, so a read error is likely. Written as DNA, the CDR3 is TGTGCCAGCAGACAGACTAGCGGGAGGCCGGAGACCCGGTACTTC. It codes for CASRQTSGRPETRYF. J is TRBJ2-5 and V is TRBV28; TRBD2 matches 13 bases. The CDR3 runs 15 residues. Germline CDR1 is MDHEN and CDR2 is SYDVKM.

Remarks on this clone: Other DNA sequences of this sample code for an identical CDR3. The chain joins TRBV2 to TRBJ1-5; TRBD1 matches at 8 bases. Germline V lookup: CDR1 SNHLY, CDR2 FYNNEI. Unmatched junction bases numbered 3, after V lost 4 bases and J lost 7 bases. The CDR3 consists of 13 residues. This CDR3 reads CASSAGGAQPQHF. For the CDR3, the DNA is TGTGCCAGCAGTGCAGGGGGCGCCCAGCCCCAGCATTTT.

V gene TRBV5-4 combines with J gene TRBJ1-5; D unclear. Trimming took 0 bases from V and 7 from J, leaving 11 bases between them. The CDR3 loop spans 14 amino acids. Per the germline V gene, CDR1 is SGHNT and CDR2 is YYREEE (reference sequence). As DNA, the CDR3 is TGTGCCAGCAGCTTGGGGGTCGGCCAGCAGCCCCAGCATTTT. Protein: CASSLGVGQQPQHF.

This chain uses TRBV7-9 with TRBJ1-2; tentative D call: TRBD1 (6 bases). Germline CDR1 reads SEHNR; CDR2 reads FQNEAQ (reference sequence). This CDR3 region has 15 residues. V lost 1 base to trimming and J lost 6 bases, with 15 bases between them. CDR3 in DNA: TGTGCCAGCAGCTTAGGACAGGTAGACGCCCATGGCTACACCTTC. It yields the protein CASSLGQVDAHGYTF.

The chain couples TRBV5-1 to TRBJ2-1; TRBD2 is a possible D gene (5 bases). The germline V gene encodes CDR1 SGHRS and CDR2 YFSETQ. Trimming removed 2 bases at V and 8 bases at J, with 8 bases between. The CDR3 length is 12 residues. The CDR3 DNA follows: TGCGCCAGCAGCTTAGGACTTTATGAGCAGTTCTTC. Translated, it gives CASSLGLYEQFF.